One TCR beta chain is described in this entry. The record originates from a study of cytomegalovirus exposure and HLA in healthy donors. Study information: Both the approximately 130 validation repertoires and the approximately 640 first-cohort repertoires used the same platform, as reported by a later analysis.

Profiled with immunoSEQ multiplex PCR; TCRdb holds only in-frame clones, not every one. There are 100,000 to 150,000 clones in the sample; 95% to 97% occur only once, and about 1.7% lies in the top ten. Looked up from germline, CDR1 is KGHSH and CDR2 is LQKENI. The CDR3 contains 15 residues. V lost 2 bases, J lost 3 bases, and 12 bases lay in between. The chain recombines TRBV18 with TRBJ2-3, with D perhaps TRBD1 (7 bases). This TCR was sampled from a young man in good health and CMV-seronegative. Sequenced: PBMCs. The CDR3 DNA is TGTGCCAGCTCACCAAGACAGGGAGGTACAGATACGCAGTATTTT. Protein sequence: CASSPRQGGTDTQYF.